This TCR beta chain was captured in a study of control samples from healthy donors and cancer patients. Germline CDR1 MNHEY, CDR2 SVGAGI. The V and J ends lost 4 bases and 5 bases respectively, with 12 bases between them. CDR3 size: 15 residues. Here immunoSEQ multiplex PCR was the method, and the copy in TCRdb shows in-frame clones only, minus some. The data contain approximately 220,000 clones, over 90% of them seen just once; the ten biggest clones take up 1.5%. The receptor comes from a man aged 45-60 years in good health. Sample: blood. J is TRBJ1-6 and V is TRBV6-5; TRBD1 is a possible D gene (5 bases). The CDR3 region is CASSFRQPDNSPLHF. Written as DNA, the CDR3 is TGTGCCAGCAGTTTTCGACAGCCGGATAATTCACCCCTCCACTTT.